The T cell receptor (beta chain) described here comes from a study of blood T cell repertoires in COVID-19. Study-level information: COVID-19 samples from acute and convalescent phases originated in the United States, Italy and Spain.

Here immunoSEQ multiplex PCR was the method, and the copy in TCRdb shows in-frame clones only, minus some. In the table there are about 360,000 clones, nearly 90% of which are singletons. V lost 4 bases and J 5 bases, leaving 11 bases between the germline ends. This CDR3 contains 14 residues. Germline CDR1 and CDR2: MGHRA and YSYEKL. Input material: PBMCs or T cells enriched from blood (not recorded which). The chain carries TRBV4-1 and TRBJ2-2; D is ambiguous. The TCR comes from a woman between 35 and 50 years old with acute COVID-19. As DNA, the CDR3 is TGCGCCAGCAGCCGAGCGATAGTGACCGGGGAGCTGTTTTTT. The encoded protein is CASSRAIVTGELFF.